Reported below is one TCR beta chain. This record comes from a study of T cell responses to AZD1222 COVID-19 vaccine. About the research overall: Doses given second, at about 4 or about 12 weeks, were pooled.

Data came from immunoSEQ multiplex PCR; TCRdb stores just in-frame clones and leaves some out. Altogether approximately 130,000 clones are present, 70% to 90% being singletons, with the ten largest covering around 30%. This CDR3 comprises 13 residues. From germline, CDR1 is GTSNPN and CDR2 SVGIG (reference sequence). V lost 2 bases, J lost 5 bases, and 10 bases lay in between. This specimen consisted of peripheral blood, obtained on day 0 of AZD1222 vaccination. The V call is TRBV30, the J call TRBJ1-5, with D uncertain. The source of this sequence is an adult in good health. The CDR3 DNA reads as TGTGCCTGGAGTCTGGGGATCGATCAGCCCCAGCATTTT. It is translated as CAWSLGIDQPQHF.